The sequence of this T cell receptor beta chain was determined in a study of cytomegalovirus exposure and HLA in healthy donors. Study-wide findings and caveats: High sensitivity and specificity were reportedly achieved when the classifier diagnosed cytomegalovirus status. The authors listed around 150 TCR beta chains as cytomegalovirus-associated. Subsequent analysis revealed that first-cohort TCR clusters tended to co-occur in the 120 validation repertoires. Most observed TCR sequences were rare, whereas some public TCRs were detected in many donors.

The data were produced by immunoSEQ multiplex PCR, yet TCRdb's version contains in-frame clones alone and is incomplete. The table has about 110,000 clones, 88% seen once. V lost 4 bases, J lost 4 bases, and 8 bases lay in between. Per germline, CDR1 MNHEY and CDR2 SVGAGI. The CDR3 length is 14 residues. This clone was seen a few times. The antigen is not known. What was sequenced was PBMCs. The clonotype was recovered from a young woman in good health and CMV-seropositive. The V call is TRBV6-5, the J call TRBJ1-6; tentatively, D is TRBD1 (6 bases). CDR3 nucleotides: TGTGCCAGCAGTTCGAGGGGGTATAATTCACCCCTCCACTTT. The encoded protein is CASSSRGYNSPLHF.